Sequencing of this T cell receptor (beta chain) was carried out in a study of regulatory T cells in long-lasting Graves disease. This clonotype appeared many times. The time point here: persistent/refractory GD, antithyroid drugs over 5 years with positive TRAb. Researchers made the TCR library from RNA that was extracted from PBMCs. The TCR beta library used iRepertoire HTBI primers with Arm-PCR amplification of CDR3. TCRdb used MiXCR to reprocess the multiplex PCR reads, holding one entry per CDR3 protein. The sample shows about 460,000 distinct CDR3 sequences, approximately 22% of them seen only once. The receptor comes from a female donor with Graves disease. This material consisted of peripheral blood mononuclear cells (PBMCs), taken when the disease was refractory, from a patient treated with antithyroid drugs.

The CDR3 DNA reads as TGCAGCGTTCTGGGACAGGGAAACTCCTACGAGCAGTACTTC. It encodes CSVLGQGNSYEQYF. The rearrangement joins TRBV29-1 to TRBJ2-7, with TRBD1 identical over 9 bases. The ends lost 5 bases at V and 0 bases at J; junction bases unmatched: 5. From germline, CDR1 is SQVTM and CDR2 ANQGSEA. The CDR3 is made up of 14 amino acids.